The 9 T cell receptor beta chains given below trace back to one sample, sequenced in a study of T cell changes during pregnancy in multiple sclerosis. Profiled with immunoSEQ multiplex PCR; TCRdb holds only in-frame clones, not every one. The sample records about 67,000 clones, approximately 90% being singletons. The starting material was peripheral blood, obtained in the first trimester of pregnancy. Receptors originate from a female donor with multiple sclerosis, enrolled in a pregnancy study.

The chain couples TRBV7-9 to TRBJ1-5; maybe TRBD1 (5 bases). V lost 5 bases to trimming and J lost 4 bases, with 15 bases between them. Germline V gene lookup returns CDR1 SEHNR and CDR2 FQNEAQ (reference sequence). This CDR3 is built from 15 residues. The CDR3 here is CASSKERGINQPQHF. The CDR3 DNA follows: TGTGCCAGCAGCAAAGAGCGGGGCATTAATCAGCCCCAGCATTTT.

The chain combines TRBV7-9 with TRBJ1-2; D is undetermined. V gave up 3 bases and J gave up 4 bases, with 12 bases separating them. The CDR3 has 14 residues. Germline assignment: CDR1 SEHNR and CDR2 FQNEAQ (reference sequence). The CDR3 loop reads CASSFPVLFYGYTF. The CDR3 DNA sequence: TGTGCCAGCAGCTTCCCAGTTCTGTTCTATGGCTACACCTTC.

The chain carries TRBV5-1 and TRBJ2-1; 10 bases fit TRBD1. CDR3 length: 15 residues. The V gene end was trimmed by 0 bases and the J gene end by 8 bases; junction bases not matched to a gene: 5. Germline V gene lookup returns CDR1 SGHRS and CDR2 YFSETQ. The CDR3 spells CASSLGQGAGDEQFF. CDR3 coding DNA: TGCGCCAGCAGCTTGGGACAGGGGGCTGGAGATGAGCAGTTCTTC.

The chain recombines TRBV6-1 with TRBJ2-1; possibly TRBD2 for D (6 bases). Germline V gene sequence: CDR1 MNHNS, CDR2 SASEGT. The CDR3 length is 16 residues. The V and J ends lost 2 bases and 1 base respectively, with 12 bases between them. CDR3 coding DNA: TGTGCCAGCAGTGAATACGGGGGAGTATCCTACAATGAGCAGTTCTTC. The encoded protein is CASSEYGGVSYNEQFF.

This clone came up once. This chain links TRBV29-1 with TRBJ1-1; D call uncertain. Germline CDR1 and CDR2: SQVTM and ANQGSEA. V was shortened by 7 bases and J by 8 bases, with 11 bases between the two germline ends. The CDR3 is 10 amino acids. CDR3 protein: CSDRSSEAFF. The CDR3 DNA follows: TGCAGCGACCGCAGTTCAGAAGCTTTCTTT.

In its sample, this clone was seen once. The gene calls are TRBV6-1 and TRBJ1-1; 7 bases align to TRBD1. Germline trimming cut 6 bases from V and 0 bases from J; bases unmatched to any gene: 7. The CDR3 is 15 amino acids. Germline assignment: CDR1 MNHNS and CDR2 SASEGT. The CDR3 here is CASRPRDSLNTEAFF. DNA for the CDR3: TGTGCCAGCAGGCCCCGGGACAGTTTGAACACTGAAGCTTTCTTT.

This sequence joins TRBV7-3 and TRBJ1-1; 10 bases map to TRBD1. The germline CDR1 and CDR2 sequences are SGHTA and FQGTGA. The CDR3 loop spans 16 amino acids. Unmatched junction bases numbered 9, after V lost 7 bases and J lost 1 base. CDR3 protein: CASKPGGQGRNTEAFF. As DNA, the CDR3 is TGTGCCAGCAAACCCGGGGGACAGGGGAGGAACACTGAAGCTTTCTTT.

The rearrangement links TRBV4-1 to TRBJ1-2; D is unclear. Germline CDR1 reads MGHRA; CDR2 reads YSYEKL. There are 14 residues in the CDR3. Trimming removed 0 bases from V and 5 bases from J, with 10 bases in between. As DNA, the CDR3 is TGCGCCAGCAGCCAAGATCACGGGGAGTATGGCTACACCTTC. This translates into CASSQDHGEYGYTF.

The rearrangement uses TRBV9 and TRBJ1-5; 7 positions agree with TRBD1. CDR1 and CDR2 (germline): SGDLS, YYNGEE. The CDR3 runs 14 residues. V lost 7 bases, J lost 4 bases, and 8 bases stayed unmatched. The CDR3 is CASSRDSRNQPQHF. The CDR3 DNA follows: TGTGCCAGCTCTCGGGACAGTCGAAATCAGCCCCAGCATTTT. The whole variable domain, filled in from reference TRBV9 and TRBJ1-5, reads DSGVTQTPKHLITATGQRVTLRCSPRSGDLSVYWYQQSLDQGLQFLIQYYNGEERAKGNILERFSAQQFPDLHSELNLSSLELGDSALYFCASSRDSRNQPQHFGDGTRLSIL.